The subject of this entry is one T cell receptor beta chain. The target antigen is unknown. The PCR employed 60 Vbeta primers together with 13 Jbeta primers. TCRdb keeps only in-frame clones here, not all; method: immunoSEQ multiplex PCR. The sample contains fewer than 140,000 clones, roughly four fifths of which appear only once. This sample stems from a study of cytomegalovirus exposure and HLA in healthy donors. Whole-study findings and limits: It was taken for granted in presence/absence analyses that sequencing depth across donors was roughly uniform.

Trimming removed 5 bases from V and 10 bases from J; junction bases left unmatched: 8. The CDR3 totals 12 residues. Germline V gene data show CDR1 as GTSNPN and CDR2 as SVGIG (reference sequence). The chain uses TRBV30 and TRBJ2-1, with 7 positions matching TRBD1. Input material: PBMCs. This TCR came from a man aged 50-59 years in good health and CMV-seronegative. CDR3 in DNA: TGTGCCTGGGCGTCCAACAGGGGCGAGCAGTTCTTC. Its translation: CAWASNRGEQFF. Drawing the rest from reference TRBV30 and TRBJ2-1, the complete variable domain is SQTIHQWPATLVQPVGSPLSLECTVEGTSNPNLYWYRQAAGRGLQLLFYSVGIGQISSEVPQNLSASRPQDRQFILSSKKLLLSDSGFYLCAWASNRGEQFFGPGTRLTVL.